This T cell receptor beta chain was found in a study of blood T cell repertoires in COVID-19. Study-level information: The United States, Italy and Spain supplied acute and convalescent COVID-19 samples. PBMCs, B-cell-depleted T cells, or T cells were the source of the cDNA or gDNA that made up the material.

Under the authors' procedure: Nucleated cell counts were estimated from reference gene primer amplification. Profiled with immunoSEQ multiplex PCR; TCRdb holds only in-frame clones, not every one. V, J and clone size derive from that table, while D and trimming were established from the DNA sequence. The table lists around 200,000 clones, more than 85% of them singletons. The CDR3 has 13 amino acids. Germline trimming cut 8 bases from V and 8 bases from J; bases unmatched to any gene: 8. Sequencing input: peripheral blood. The chain combines TRBV12-3 or TRBV12-4 with TRBJ1-5, with 8 positions matching TRBD1. The receptor comes from a middle-aged man with active or convalescent COVID-19. The CDR3 DNA follows: TGTGCCAGCTCGAGGACAGGGTTGGAGCCCCAGCATTTT. Its translation: CASSRTGLEPQHF.